The source of this T cell receptor beta chain is a study of cytomegalovirus exposure and HLA in healthy donors (dated by TCRdb to about 2017). Describing the broader study: In an earlier analysis of roughly 590 of the donors, roughly 300 Gb of sequence data and 117 million unique TCR beta sequences from about 190 million T cells were reported. An early release that covered roughly 600 HLA-typed donors contained approximately 300 gigabases of sequencing data and 80 million or so unique TCR sequences. Because of strong linkage in the cohort, five DR-DQ haplotypes were treated as single units for association and clustering. HLA typing included class I and class II loci at four-digit resolution. A later analysis re-analyzed previously published TCR beta repertoires from 550 to 700 donors and added high-resolution HLA genotyping to study TCR occurrence patterns. Besides the first cohort of approximately 670 subjects, a separate validation cohort made up of 120 or so different subjects was used. All discovery cohort repertoires had been generated using a single sequencing platform. Rather than using new phenotypic data, the later analysis identified candidate immune exposures from TCR beta sequences and from how often those sequences occurred across donors. A later genetic analysis used genome-wide SNP genotypes for about 65% of the roughly 700 donors, treating that subset as a discovery cohort. Typing coverage differed by locus: A, B, C, DRB1 and DQB1 were typed in about 629-640 donors, DQA1 in about 550, DPA1 in roughly 590, and DPB1 in approximately 450. The study aimed to test whether cataloging public T cell receptors could reveal signatures of past pathogen exposure. On average, around 200,000 unique TCR beta nucleotide sequences were sequenced per donor among fewer than 500 genotyped donors of the cohort, with 15% to 20% of those sequences being non-productive. The T cell repertoires of 670 or so subjects were profiled by immunosequencing and related to cytomegalovirus serostatus. An earlier analysis of fewer than 750 of the donors used high-throughput TCR beta sequencing to judge whether each TCR beta V gene segment behaved as functional or pseudogenic. To predict cytomegalovirus infection status, the study brought together high-throughput TCR immunosequencing, statistical association of individual TCRs with disease status, and machine learning. Donor age, sex, ethnicity and CMV serostatus were compiled alongside the repertoire data. Of the approximately 400 genotyped donors, approximately 80% fell in the genetic ancestry cluster associated with self-reported Caucasian donors.

Study-wide findings and limitations: Because some donors lacked HLA typing at each locus, the association tests relied only on the typed subset. In vitro tests confirmed that three of the cytomegalovirus-associated TCR beta chains recognize cytomegalovirus antigens. Because the 87-base-pair reads could not distinguish some IMGT-functional V segments, including TRBV6-2 and TRBV6-3, those segments were excluded. A later genetic analysis associated a missense DCLRE1C variant with V-gene and J-gene trimming of TCR beta chains, and an independent cohort replicated the association. Presence/absence analyses assumed roughly uniform sequencing depth across donors, an assumption that may not hold. A later analysis found that TCR association rates varied across HLA loci, with DRB1 alleles showing the most associated TCRs and HLA-C alleles the fewest. The classifier was reported to diagnose cytomegalovirus status with high specificity and sensitivity in both the original and validation cohorts. Seventeen rarely observed V segments, including chromosome 9 orphons, were excluded from the earlier analysis of just under 600 of the donors because counts were too low. A later analysis associated about 18,000 TCR beta sequences with specific HLA alleles at a false discovery rate of 0.05. Immune exposure information for the cohort was limited to CMV serostatus. Broadly in line with IMGT annotations, most TCR beta V segments showed up in productive rearrangements about 87% or about 30% of the time in an earlier analysis of some 590 of the donors. A later analysis found that HLA-associated TCR beta chains were more clonally expanded and had lower generation probabilities than equally common non-associated chains. Assigning TCR associations to individual alleles was difficult when HLA alleles, especially DR and DQ, strongly co-occurred. Compared with the roughly 700-donor mean, donors in an Asian-associated ancestry cluster had fewer N-insertions in productive TCRs, according to a later genetic analysis. Several of the top co-occurrence clusters appeared to be linked to parvovirus B19, influenza, CMV and Epstein-Barr virus, according to a later analysis. A cluster of highly shared sequence variants was judged likely to represent a technical artifact of the sequencing pipeline. A further reported finding was that TCR beta sequences accurately predicted the HLA-A and HLA-B alleles for most subjects in the first cohort. In the study, approximately 150 TCR beta chains were listed as associated with cytomegalovirus. A later analysis found that most CMV-associated TCR beta chains appeared HLA-restricted, with HLA associations seemingly driven largely by CMV exposure. While some public TCRs were present in many individuals, most TCR sequences turned up only very rarely across donors. It was suggested by the authors that the approach could potentially be generalized to other disease states and immunological phenotypes. Only TCR beta chains were sequenced in this cohort, and the absence of alpha or paired-chain data limited detectable features. Correlated functional status among segregating V segments might reflect linkage disequilibrium, but an unknown experimental factor could not be ruled out.

From the cysteine through the phenylalanine, the CDR3 covers 16 amino acids. CDR3 DNA is the only sequence kept; it has 48 bases, read in frame from the first base. After removal of 2 bases from V and 5 bases from J, the junction retains 10 bases not matched to a gene. According to the germline V gene (reference sequence), CDR1 reads LNHNV and CDR2 reads YYDKDF. As for this clone: Its antigen is unknown. The sample contains more than one DNA sequence encoding this CDR3.

In total, about 650 healthy bone marrow donors made up the cohort. Cohort members were all nominally healthy when sampled, although unrecorded immune exposures were likely present. The donor was CMV seronegative and was included in the group of a few hundred seronegative cohort members. Each donor provided a peripheral blood sample, and peripheral blood mononuclear cells were used for TCR beta sequencing. Genomic DNA was extracted from the blood cell samples with the Qiagen DNeasy Blood Extraction Kit. The protocol used for the library was the immunoSEQ multiplex PCR assay. For the multiplex PCR, a mixture combining 60 forward primers for TCR Vbeta segments and 13 reverse primers for TCR Jbeta segments was used. The CDR3 region of rearranged TCR beta genes was amplified from genomic DNA by a multiplex PCR assay. On the Illumina HiSeq System, the amplified TCR beta libraries were sequenced as 87-base-pair reads. In the authors' own workflow: Across the 500 to 700 repertoires, a later analysis counted about 81 million unique TCR beta chains, 9 million to 14 million of which were shared by at least two donors. A nearest-neighbor algorithm error-corrected the raw reads and collapsed the reads into unique sequences, merging closely related sequences to remove PCR and sequencing errors. CDR3 sequences were aligned to IMGT reference sequences to assign V, D and J gene segments. For a sequence to be retained, a match of at least six nucleotides to both a V gene segment and a J gene segment was required. Rearrangements were classified as productive when the CDR3 lacked stop codons and remained in frame with V and J, and all other rearrangements were classified as non-productive. Following IMGT convention, CDR3 was defined as the stretch from the second conserved V-encoded cysteine to the conserved J-encoded phenylalanine. In an earlier analysis of around 540 of the donors, sequences lacking an unambiguous match to a single V gene segment were excluded. In an earlier analysis of 450 to 750 of the donors, a V segment was called functional when productive rearrangements were above 56.7%, and segregating when the standard deviation between donors exceeded 5%. To diagnose cytomegalovirus status from the catalog of TCR beta chain sequences, a statistical classification framework was built. A later analysis assigned V and J genes by comparing TCR nucleotide sequences with IMGT/GENE-DB human TR gene sequences. Using the TCRdist pipeline, a later analysis assigned CDR3 sequences along with most-parsimonious VDJ recombination scenarios. In a later analysis, every TCR beta chain was defined by the combination of its CDR3 amino acid sequence and its V-gene family, and reads without a unique V-gene family were dropped. A later analysis removed several hundred highly shared, low-generation-probability nucleotide sequences to deal with suspected cross-contamination and a sequencing artifact. A later analysis calculated a clonal expansion index for each public chain from normalized within-repertoire ranks of inferred template counts. A later analysis computed generation probabilities with a VDJ recombination model fitted to out-of-frame rearrangements, and checked the results against IGoR. Hypergeometric tests were used in a later analysis to score TCR-TCR, TCR-HLA and TCR-CMV co-occurrence, with a repertoire-size bias correction applied to the TCR pairs. To estimate false discovery rates, a later analysis permuted the HLA or CMV assignments 20 times. In a later analysis, co-occurring TCRs were grouped using DBSCAN, and TCRdist sequence similarity was added for clustering within HLA-allele-positive subsets. For co-occurrence clustering, repertoires with fewer than 30,000 or more than 120,000 public chains were excluded, along with about five repertoires with anomalous nucleotide sharing. The table comes from immuneACCESS by way of TCRdb, which keeps in-frame sequences with V and J called. Part of the clones is missing from these tables; in studies checked, under half for an unresolved V gene and the rest for unknown reasons. That table supplies the V and J calls and clone size; D and trimming were determined from the DNA. The sample table on file contains 150,000 or so clones. Of the sample, about 1.7% is held by the ten largest clones.

The chain was built from TRBV15 and TRBJ2-5; TRBD1 matches 8 bases in the middle. The sample was PBMCs. This receptor was taken from a woman aged 45-59 years in good health and CMV-seronegative. The CDR3 sequence is CATSRRGQGSRETQYF. The DNA sequence follows: TGTGCCACCAGCAGACGAGGACAGGGCTCTAGGGAGACCCAGTACTTC.